This TCR beta chain came from a study of regulatory T cells in long-lasting Graves disease (dated by TCRdb to about 2021). In terms of the full investigation: Persistent Graves' disease was defined as antithyroid drug treatment for over 5 years with persistently positive TSH receptor autoantibodies. On average, persistent Graves' disease patients in the clinical cohort had been on antithyroid drugs for around ten years. The study was registered as a clinical trial and conducted in China. A total of roughly 35 samples underwent TCR sequencing: about 13 from persistent and approximately 20 from newly diagnosed Graves' disease patients. Persistent Graves' disease patients were compared with newly diagnosed Graves' disease patients by peripheral blood TCR sequencing and RNA sequencing.

The time point label of this sample denotes: persistent/refractory GD, antithyroid drugs over 5 years with positive TRAb. For both TCR sequencing and RNA sequencing, RNA was extracted from PBMCs in TRIzol. The diagnosis of Graves' disease followed American Thyroid Association guidelines. The patients came from an endocrinology department in Xi'an, China. Each patient gave approximately 10 milliliters of peripheral blood, collected in an EDTA anticoagulant tube. Ficoll Paque Plus density gradient separation was used to isolate PBMCs, and no further T cell sorting was performed. An Agilent 2100 Bioanalyzer and agarose gel were used to check RNA quality, while a NanoDrop 2000 measured RNA concentration. Results and caveats for the whole study, not just this receptor: The small sample size was acknowledged by the authors as a limitation that may reduce accuracy. Preferential use of TRBV28, TRBJ1-2 and TRBJ2-5 was observed in persistent disease, whereas TRBV20-1 and TRBJ2-1 were favored in newly diagnosed disease. Sequencing and analysis were limited to the TCR beta chain. Only peripheral blood was studied, because thyroid tissue, the primary lesion, was inaccessible. Persistent patients shared more public clonotypes among themselves (around 2,800) than newly diagnosed patients did (approximately 900). Compared with newly diagnosed patients, persistent Graves' disease patients had lower TCR Shannon entropy and fewer highly expanded clones, which suggests clonal expansion.

Including the terminal cysteine and phenylalanine, the CDR3 comprises 15 residues. The kept DNA is CDR3 alone, 45 bases in frame from the first base. At the junction V is shortened by 2 bases and J by 0 bases, with 10 bases in between. For CDR1 and CDR2, the germline V gene lists SGDLS and YYNGEE. Receptors were amplified or captured by multiplex PCR. The sequencing machine was an Illumina HiSeq 4000. To build TCR beta libraries, CDR3 regions were amplified by Arm-PCR using iRepertoire HTBI primers. Gel purification was performed on PCR products prior to sequencing. Per the original workflow: Gene usage analysis of CDR3 amino acid clonotypes used the 60 to 75 TRBV and more than 13 TRBJ segments found across samples. COPE and FqMerger were used to merge filtered high-quality paired reads into contigs. BLAST was used to align contigs to IMGT TRBV, TRBD and TRBJ reference genes, and CDR3 was defined according to IMGT. Highly expanded clones were defined as clonotypes with a frequency above 0.1%. Repertoire diversity was measured by Shannon entropy, and V-J evenness by the Gini coefficient. A clonotype found in more than one individual was treated as public. TCRdb redid the processing of the public reads, applying fastp at Q25 and MiXCR, and retained in-frame beta chains. Rows merge per CDR3 protein into single entries with the most common DNA and genes. TCRdb assigned the V and J calls; the authors' analysis was not used. This sample comprises around 430,000 distinct CDR3 sequences, under 25% of them detected only once. The ten largest clones add up to approximately 14% of the sample.

Of note for this clonotype: Its antigen is currently not known. Base qualities were left out, and no much larger clone turns up one base away.

The clonotype comes from a female donor with Graves disease. This receptor chain uses TRBV9 and TRBJ2-3, and TRBD2 may be the D gene, going by 5 matching bases. The sequencing here drew on peripheral blood mononuclear cells (PBMCs), taken when the disease was refractory, from a patient treated with antithyroid drugs. The bases are TGTGCCAGCAGCGTGCTAGCAGCTAGCACAGATACGCAGTATTTT. This gives the protein CASSVLAASTDTQYF.